These T cell receptor beta chains were read from a single sample in a study of T cell repertoires in cytomegalovirus infection. The antigens these receptors bind are not known. One entry per CDR3 protein, called by TCRdb with MiXCR from the reads. Of more than 300,000 distinct CDR3 sequences listed, roughly a third are singletons. The source material was cultured PBMCs, sampled from culture after CMV antigen stimulation. The receptors were sampled from a human donor in good health (CMV status not recorded). Some clones in this sample may be carry-over from other donors' samples. The CDR3 runs from the conserved cysteine through the conserved F or W. The D gene is left open where the match is weak. Rows give clone size only sometimes, using once, few, many, or a class for an expanded clone.

V gene	clone size	J gene	D gene	CDR3 protein	CDR3 DNA
TRBV5-6	few	TRBJ1-5	TRBD1	CASSLAVGQGNQPQHF	TGTGCCAGCAGCTTGGCGGTGGGACAGGGTAATCAGCCCCAGCATTTT
TRBV7-8	few	TRBJ2-4	TRBD1	CASSSPGQGVRENIQYF	TGTGCCAGCAGCTCCCCGGGACAGGGGGTTCGCGAAAACATTCAGTACTTC
TRBV12-3/TRBV12-4	few	TRBJ1-1	NA	CASSRGGGLMLAEAFF	TGTGCCAGCAGCAGAGGGGGGGGCCTGATGCTGGCTGAAGCTTTCTTT
TRBV12-3/TRBV12-4	few	TRBJ2-3	NA	CASRGVGGGTDTQYF	TGTGCCAGTCGGGGAGTCGGTGGAGGCACAGATACGCAGTATTTT
TRBV7-2	many	TRBJ1-5	NA	CASSLDSRTPQHF	TGTGCCAGCAGCTTAGATTCGCGGACACCCCAGCATTTT
TRBV5-1	NA	TRBJ1-2	TRBD1	CASSRGQDLLGYTF	TGCGCCAGCAGCAGAGGACAGGACCTCCTGGGCTACACCTTC
TRBV9	NA	TRBJ2-1	TRBD2	CASSAPGLGRNEQFF	TGTGCCAGCAGCGCGCCGGGACTAGGGCGGAATGAGCAGTTCTTC
TRBV6-2/TRBV6-3	few	TRBJ2-7	TRBD2	CASSYLAGPYEQYF	TGTGCCAGCAGTTACCTAGCGGGACCCTACGAGCAGTACTTC
TRBV5-6	NA	TRBJ2-3	NA	CASSVRTSGTDTQYF	TGTGCCAGCAGCGTTCGGACTTCAGGCACAGATACGCAGTATTTT
TRBV27	NA	TRBJ1-2	NA	CASSLGNGDYGYTF	TGTGCCAGCAGTTTAGGCAACGGGGACTATGGCTACACCTTC
TRBV7-9	few	TRBJ2-7	NA	CASSLGRADNEQYF	TGTGCCAGCAGCCTCGGCCGTGCGGATAACGAGCAGTACTTC
TRBV4-1	NA	TRBJ2-1	NA	CASSQDPPEQFF	TGCGCCAGCAGCCAAGATCCCCCTGAGCAGTTCTTC
TRBV7-8	few	TRBJ2-5	NA	CASSDPDSWETQYF	TGTGCCAGCAGCGACCCTGACAGCTGGGAGACCCAGTACTTC
TRBV13	NA	TRBJ2-5	TRBD1	CASSLVADRDQETQYF	TGTGCCAGCAGCTTAGTAGCCGACAGGGACCAAGAGACCCAGTACTTC
TRBV24-1	NA	TRBJ2-7	TRBD1	CATSDPGTGVYEQYF	TGTGCCACCAGTGACCCCGGGACAGGGGTCTACGAGCAGTACTTC
TRBV12-3/TRBV12-4	NA	TRBJ2-1	TRBD2	CASTTRTSGMVNEQFF	TGTGCCAGCACTACCCGGACTAGCGGGATGGTAAATGAGCAGTTCTTC
TRBV19	NA	TRBJ2-2	NA	CASKGDRVGGELFF	TGTGCCAGTAAGGGGGATCGCGTCGGGGGGGAGCTGTTTTTT
TRBV20-1	NA	TRBJ2-4	NA	CSARIRGGHETKNIQYF	TGCAGTGCTAGGATCAGGGGGGGACATGAGACCAAAAACATTCAGTACTTC
TRBV6-5	NA	TRBJ2-3	TRBD1	CASRKTGTGGTDTQYF	TGTGCCAGCAGAAAGACCGGGACAGGGGGCACAGATACGCAGTATTTT
TRBV4-1	NA	TRBJ2-1	TRBD2	CASSQGGGRSSYNEQFF	TGCGCCAGCAGCCAAGGTGGCGGGAGGTCTTCCTACAATGAGCAGTTCTTC
TRBV6-2/TRBV6-3	NA	TRBJ2-1	TRBD1	CASNAPGTVYNEQFF	TGTGCCAGCAACGCACCCGGGACAGTTTACAATGAGCAGTTCTTC
TRBV7-6	NA	TRBJ1-1	TRBD1	CASSQGGVLTEAFF	TGTGCCAGCAGCCAGGGGGGGGTCCTCACTGAAGCTTTCTTT
TRBV4-3	NA	TRBJ2-1	TRBD2	CASSQDSGAGGHEQFF	TGCGCCAGCAGCCAAGATAGTGGAGCGGGAGGCCATGAGCAGTTCTTC
TRBV7-2	many	TRBJ2-7	NA	CASSLALGTATYEQYF	TGTGCCAGCAGCTTAGCTTTAGGGACCGCCACTTACGAGCAGTACTTC
TRBV11-2	NA	TRBJ1-6	NA	CASSLPGNNSPLHF	TGTGCCAGCAGCTTACCCGGGAATAATTCACCCCTCCACTTT
TRBV12-3/TRBV12-4	NA	TRBJ1-6	TRBD1	CASTGTGSHSPLHF	TGTGCCAGCACCGGGACAGGGAGTCATTCACCCCTCCACTTT
TRBV2	NA	TRBJ2-7	NA	CASRKTAYEQYF	TGTGCCAGCAGGAAAACAGCCTACGAGCAGTACTTC
TRBV6-5	NA	TRBJ2-3	TRBD2	CASSFSGRSRTDTQYF	TGTGCCAGCAGTTTTAGCGGGAGGAGCCGCACAGATACGCAGTATTTT
TRBV7-2	few	TRBJ2-6	TRBD1	CAMARDRDRSGANVLTF	TGTGCCATGGCCCGGGACAGGGACCGCTCTGGGGCCAACGTCCTGACTTTC
TRBV12-3/TRBV12-4	few	TRBJ1-2	NA	CASSLDGQSRYGYTF	TGTGCCAGCAGTTTAGACGGACAGTCACGCTATGGCTACACCTTC
TRBV7-2	many	TRBJ1-1	NA	CASARSSGTPSNTEAFF	TGTGCCAGCGCACGCAGCTCCGGGACACCCTCGAACACTGAAGCTTTCTTT
TRBV4-1	few	TRBJ1-5	NA	CASTPGHDNQPQHF	TGCGCCAGCACCCCCGGACACGACAATCAGCCCCAGCATTTT
TRBV7-6	many	TRBJ2-3	NA	CASSPRARGDTQYF	TGTGCCAGCAGCCCCCGGGCCAGGGGAGATACGCAGTATTTT
TRBV27	many	TRBJ2-7	NA	CASSPLATYEQYF	TGTGCCAGCAGTCCCCTCGCTACCTACGAGCAGTACTTC
TRBV6-1	NA	TRBJ1-4	TRBD1	CASKGRTGDEKLFF	TGTGCCAGCAAGGGAAGGACAGGGGACGAAAAACTGTTTTTT
TRBV27	NA	TRBJ1-5	TRBD1	CASSRKRGGVINQPQHF	TGTGCCAGCAGCAGAAAGAGAGGGGGCGTGATCAATCAGCCCCAGCATTTT
TRBV24-1	few	TRBJ2-5	TRBD1	CATSDQGDGGKTQYF	TGTGCCACCAGTGATCAGGGGGACGGAGGAAAGACCCAGTACTTC
TRBV28	NA	TRBJ2-6	NA	CASIPRGANVLTF	TGTGCCAGCATTCCTCGGGGGGCCAACGTCCTGACTTTC
TRBV4-3	NA	TRBJ1-1	NA	CASSQEVSGTEAFF	TGCGCCAGCAGCCAAGAAGTGAGCGGCACTGAAGCTTTCTTT
TRBV7-8	NA	TRBJ2-5	TRBD2	CASSLLAGSRETQYF	TGTGCCAGCAGCTTACTAGCGGGATCGAGAGAGACCCAGTACTTC
TRBV4-3	NA	TRBJ1-3	NA	CASSQGDSGNTIYF	TGCGCCAGCAGCCAAGGTGACTCTGGAAACACCATATATTTT
TRBV7-2	many	TRBJ1-5	NA	CASSLVFGGRGQPQHF	TGTGCCAGCAGCTTAGTATTCGGGGGCAGGGGTCAGCCCCAGCATTTT
TRBV28	NA	TRBJ1-2	NA	CASGASRGYTF	TGTGCCAGCGGTGCCTCACGGGGCTACACCTTC
TRBV12-3/TRBV12-4	NA	TRBJ2-3	TRBD1	CASSLRDRVRTDTQYF	TGTGCCAGCAGTTTGCGTGACAGGGTTCGCACAGATACGCAGTATTTT
TRBV4-1	NA	TRBJ1-6	NA	CASSQAFAANNSPLHF	TGCGCCAGCAGCCAAGCCTTTGCAGCGAATAATTCACCCCTCCACTTT
TRBV5-1	NA	TRBJ1-2	TRBD1	CASSTDRGRGGYTF	TGCGCCAGCAGCACGGACAGGGGGCGAGGTGGCTACACCTTC
TRBV7-9	NA	TRBJ2-3	NA	CASSLASDAPPGTDTQYF	TGTGCCAGCAGCTTAGCGAGCGATGCACCCCCTGGCACAGATACGCAGTATTTT
TRBV28	few	TRBJ2-3	TRBD2	CASSGGLAHTDTQYF	TGTGCCAGCAGCGGGGGACTAGCTCACACAGATACGCAGTATTTT
TRBV20-1	few	TRBJ2-7	TRBD2	CSAISGTTYEQYF	TGCAGTGCTATTAGCGGGACTACCTACGAGCAGTACTTC
TRBV6-1	NA	TRBJ2-2	NA	CASSEEFYEEPFGGTGELFF	TGTGCCAGCAGTGAAGAATTTTATGAGGAGCCTTTCGGGGGCACCGGGGAGCTGTTTTTT
TRBV6-1	NA	TRBJ2-2	TRBD2	CATPRPPSGNTGELFF	TGTGCCACCCCAAGGCCCCCTAGCGGGAACACCGGGGAGCTGTTTTTT
TRBV7-4	few	TRBJ1-4	NA	CASRAPNEKLFF	TGTGCCAGCAGGGCCCCTAATGAAAAACTGTTTTTT
TRBV7-2	many	TRBJ2-5	NA	CASSFQAGQETQYF	TGTGCCAGCAGCTTTCAGGCGGGCCAAGAGACCCAGTACTTC
TRBV19	NA	TRBJ2-5	NA	CASRFQGFQETQYF	TGTGCCAGTAGGTTTCAGGGGTTCCAAGAGACCCAGTACTTC
TRBV12-3/TRBV12-4	NA	TRBJ1-2	NA	CANSPTGYGYTF	TGTGCCAACAGTCCCACAGGGTATGGCTACACCTTC
TRBV2	few	TRBJ2-1	TRBD2	CASSEALLGLVNNEQFF	TGTGCCAGCAGTGAAGCGCTTCTGGGACTAGTGAACAATGAGCAGTTCTTC
TRBV5-1	NA	TRBJ1-2	NA	CASSADGNYGYTF	TGCGCCAGCAGCGCCGACGGTAACTATGGCTACACCTTC
TRBV6-8	NA	TRBJ2-7	NA	CASSYWETGLDEQYF	TGTGCCAGCAGTTACTGGGAGACAGGCCTCGACGAGCAGTACTTC